This note documents a single T cell receptor (beta chain) sequence. V lost 6 bases and J lost 4, with 12 bases in between. The germline V gene has CDR1 SNHLY and CDR2 FYNNEI. The CDR3 consists of 14 residues. The entry originates in a study of technical replicates of blood from a handful of donors. Using immunoSEQ multiplex PCR, the repertoire was profiled, and TCRdb retains in-frame clones only, with some absent. Of tens of thousands of clones in the sample, 90% to 95% were seen once. Sequencing input: T cells isolated from PBMCs. The sequence was collected from a human donor in good health. The rearrangement links TRBV2 to TRBJ1-4, with D maybe TRBD1 (6 bases). This CDR3 reads CASRSDRNNEKLFF. In DNA, the CDR3 is TGTGCCAGCAGGTCGGACAGAAATAATGAAAAACTGTTTTTT.